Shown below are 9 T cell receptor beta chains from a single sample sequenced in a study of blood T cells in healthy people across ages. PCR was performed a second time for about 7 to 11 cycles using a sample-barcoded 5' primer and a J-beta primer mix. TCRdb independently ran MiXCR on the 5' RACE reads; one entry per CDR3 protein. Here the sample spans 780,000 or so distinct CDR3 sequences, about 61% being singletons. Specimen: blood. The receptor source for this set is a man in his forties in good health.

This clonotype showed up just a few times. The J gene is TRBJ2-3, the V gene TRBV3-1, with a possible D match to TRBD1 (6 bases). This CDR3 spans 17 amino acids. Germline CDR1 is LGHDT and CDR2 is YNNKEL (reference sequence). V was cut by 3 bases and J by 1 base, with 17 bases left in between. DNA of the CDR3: TGTGCCAGCAGCCAGGATAGTCCAGGGGTTGGCACAGATACGCAGTATTTT. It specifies CASSQDSPGVGTDTQYF.

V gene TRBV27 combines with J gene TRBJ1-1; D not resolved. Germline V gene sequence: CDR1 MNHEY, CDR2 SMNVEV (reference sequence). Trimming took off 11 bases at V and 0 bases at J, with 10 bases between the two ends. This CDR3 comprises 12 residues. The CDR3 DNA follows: TGTGCCGTCGGACTGTTGAACACTGAAGCTTTCTTT. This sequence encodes CAVGLLNTEAFF.

The CDR3 DNA reads TGTGCCACCAGCACCGGGGACAGATTTACCGGGGAGCTGTTTTTT. This codes for CATSTGDRFTGELFF. This chain uses TRBV15 with TRBJ2-2; 7 bases are a match to TRBD1. The CDR3 has 15 residues. Germline CDR1 reads LNHNV; CDR2 reads YYDKDF (reference sequence). V shed 4 bases, J shed 5 bases, and the junction held 7 bases outside the gene matches.

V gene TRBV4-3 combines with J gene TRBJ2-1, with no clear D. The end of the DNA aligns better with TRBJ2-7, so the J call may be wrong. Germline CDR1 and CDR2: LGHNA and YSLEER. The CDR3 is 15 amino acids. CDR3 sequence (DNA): TGCGCCAGCAGCCAAGATAGTAGAGAAGGCAATGAGCAGTACTTC. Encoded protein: CASSQDSREGNEQYF.

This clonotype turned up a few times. Written as DNA, the CDR3 is TGTGCCAGCAGAACGGGGGGCTTAGAGACCCAGTACTTC. Its protein is CASRTGGLETQYF. The V call is TRBV7-6, the J call TRBJ2-5, with D possibly being TRBD2 (7 bases). This CDR3 has 13 residues. Germline lookup yields CDR1 SGHVS and CDR2 FNYEAQ. Trimming removed 6 bases from V and 4 bases from J, with 12 bases in between.

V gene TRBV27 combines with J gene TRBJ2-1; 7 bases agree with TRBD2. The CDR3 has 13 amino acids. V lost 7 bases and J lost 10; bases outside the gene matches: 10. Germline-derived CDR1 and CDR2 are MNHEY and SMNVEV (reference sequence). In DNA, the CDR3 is TGTGCCAGCACACGGGGAGGGGATGAGGAGCAGTTCTTC. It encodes CASTRGGDEEQFF.

The CDR3 DNA follows: TGTGCCAGCAGCCAAGTGGTCGCCCCTAGGGAGCAGTTCTTC. This gives the protein CASSQVVAPREQFF. The V gene is TRBV3-1, the J gene TRBJ2-1; D unresolved. Per the germline V gene, CDR1 is LGHDT and CDR2 is YNNKEL (reference sequence). Trimming took off 1 base at V and 10 bases at J, with 14 bases between the two ends. The CDR3 runs to 14 residues.

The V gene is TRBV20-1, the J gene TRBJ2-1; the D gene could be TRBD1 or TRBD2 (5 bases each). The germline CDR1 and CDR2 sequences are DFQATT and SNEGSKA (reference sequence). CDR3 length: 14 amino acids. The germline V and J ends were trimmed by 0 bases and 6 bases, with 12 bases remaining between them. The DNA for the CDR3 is TGCAGTGCTAGAGAGCCGGGGCCGATCAATGAGCAGTTCTTC. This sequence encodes CSAREPGPINEQFF.

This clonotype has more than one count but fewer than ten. The DNA of the CDR3 is TGTGCCAGCAGTTACCCTCAAAACATTCAGTACTTC. Protein sequence: CASSYPQNIQYF. The chain links TRBV6-2 or TRBV6-3 to TRBJ2-4, with unresolved D. V was cut by 2 bases and J by 5 bases, with 4 bases left in between. The CDR3 is 12 residues long. CDR1 and CDR2 from the germline V gene are MNHEY and SVGEGT.